These 15 T cell receptor beta chains share one sample of origin, sequenced in a study of response to subunit inactivated influenza vaccine. TCRdb reprocessed the RT-PCR reads via MiXCR and lists one record per CDR3 protein. The sample has hundreds of thousands of distinct CDR3 sequences; around 11% are singletons. The same sample was also used in a study of T cells expressing NK-cell markers. Per that study: With UMIs, 5'RACE template switching was used to make TCR beta cDNA.

The material was PBMCs from blood, obtained on the day of vaccination. The receptors were gathered from a man aged 50-60 years who received an inactivated influenza vaccine.

The CDR3 DNA follows: TGTGCCAGCAGCCAAGATAAAGGTCAGCCCCAGCATTTT. Translating gives CASSQDKGQPQHF. This rearrangement joins TRBV3-1 to TRBJ1-5; D uncertain. The V and J ends lost 0 bases and 6 bases respectively, with 6 bases between them. This CDR3 is 13 amino acids long. CDR1 is LGHDT and CDR2 is YNNKEL in the germline V gene (reference sequence). Variable domain in full (rest from reference TRBV3-1 and TRBJ1-5): DTAVSQTPKYLVTQMGNDKSIKCEQNLGHDTMYWYKQDSKKFLKIMFSYNNKELIINETVPNRFSPKSPDKAHLNLHINSLELGDSAVYFCASSQDKGQPQHFGDGTRLSIL.

The DNA of the CDR3 is TGCAGCGTCGGAAGGGGGCAGGCTGAAGCTTTCTTT. Translation gives CSVGRGQAEAFF. This chain uses TRBV29-1 with TRBJ1-1, with TRBD1 matching 7 bases. CDR3 length equals 12 residues. V trimming: 6 bases; J trimming: 6 bases; junction bases outside the gene matches: 7. Germline lookup yields CDR1 SQVTM and CDR2 ANQGSEA. The full variable domain, in which reference TRBV29-1 and TRBJ1-1 provide the parts outside the CDR3, is SAVISQKPSRDICQRGTSLTIQCQVDSQVTMMFWYRQQPGQSLTLIATANQGSEATYESGFVIDKFPISRPNLTFSTLTVSNMSPEDSSIYLCSVGRGQAEAFFGQGTRLTVV.

The chain uses TRBV12-3 or TRBV12-4 and TRBJ2-7; D unresolved. This CDR3 is 14 amino acids long. The germline V and J ends were trimmed by 1 base and 3 bases, with 10 bases remaining between them. The CDR3 here is CASSLGVRNYEQYF. CDR3 bases: TGTGCCAGCAGTTTAGGGGTCCGGAACTACGAGCAGTACTTC.

This clonotype showed up just a few times. V gene TRBV6-5 combines with J gene TRBJ2-5; maybe TRBD2 (5 bases). The germline V gene encodes CDR1 MNHEY and CDR2 SVGAGI. V was trimmed by 1 base and J by 5 bases, leaving 20 bases between them. The CDR3 loop spans 17 amino acids. The DNA for the CDR3 is TGTGCCAGCAGTTACTTCCCTAGCCCGATCCGTTTTGAGACCCAGTACTTC. Amino acid sequence: CASSYFPSPIRFETQYF.

This clonotype was seen ten or more times. This chain links TRBV12-3 or TRBV12-4 with TRBJ2-7; D gene uncertain. This CDR3 has 13 amino acids. V gave up 6 bases and J gave up 0 bases, with 9 bases separating them. The CDR3 DNA is TGTGCCAGCAGCAAAGCCAACTCCTACGAGCAGTACTTC. Protein: CASSKANSYEQYF.

This clonotype was observed at least ten times. The chain combines TRBV5-1 with TRBJ2-3, with D uncertain. Germline V gene lookup returns CDR1 SGHRS and CDR2 YFSETQ. Trimming shortened V by 5 bases and J by 0 bases, and 10 bases separated the two germline ends. The CDR3 runs to 14 residues. The CDR3 region is CASSSLSSTDTQYF. CDR3 sequence (DNA): TGCGCCAGCAGTTCCCTTTCTAGCACAGATACGCAGTATTTT.

The chain recombines TRBV7-3 with TRBJ2-1, with 9 positions matching TRBD2. CDR1 is SGHTA, CDR2 FQGTGA, per germline. This CDR3 has 16 residues. The junction had 11 bases not matched to a gene; V was cut back by 5 bases and J by 6 bases. CDR3 in DNA: TGTGCCAGCAGCGGGGGACTAGCAGGAACTTTCAATGAGCAGTTCTTC. This gives the protein CASSGGLAGTFNEQFF.

This clonotype was counted a few times. The rearrangement links TRBV29-1 to TRBJ2-1; 8 positions match TRBD1. The J segment lost 5 bases and the V segment lost 1 base, leaving 10 bases of the junction unmatched. Per germline, CDR1 SQVTM and CDR2 ANQGSEA. This CDR3 is 16 amino acids long. The DNA for the CDR3 is TGCAGCGTTGAAGGGGGCGGGACAGGTGGGGACAATGAGCAGTTCTTC. It specifies CSVEGGGTGGDNEQFF.

This chain uses TRBV7-2 with TRBJ1-4; D ambiguous. This CDR3 has 15 amino acids. The germline V gene encodes CDR1 SGHTA and CDR2 FQGNSA. V dropped 3 bases and J dropped 1 base, with 9 bases sitting between them. CDR3 region: CASSFSSKTNEKLFF. The CDR3 region has the DNA TGTGCCAGCAGCTTTTCCTCAAAAACTAATGAAAAACTGTTTTTT.

This clonotype was observed a handful of times. CDR3 loop: CATGGGVGGELFF. CDR3 bases: TGTGCCACGGGGGGCGGGGTCGGCGGGGAGCTGTTTTTT. The chain is built from TRBV12-3 or TRBV12-4 and TRBJ2-2, with a tentative D call TRBD2 (7 bases). The V end lost 10 bases, the J end lost 7 bases, and 16 bases lay between the germline ends. The CDR3 runs to 13 residues.

This clonotype has more than one count but fewer than ten. The chain links TRBV19 to TRBJ2-2; D call uncertain. The CDR3 totals 11 residues. Trimming took 7 bases from V and 7 from J, leaving 7 bases between them. Germline V CDR1 and CDR2: LNHDA, SQIVND (reference sequence). The CDR3: CASKTSGELFF. Here the CDR3 DNA reads TGTGCCAGTAAAACGAGCGGGGAGCTGTTTTTT.

This clonotype was detected many times. The chain has TRBV12-3 or TRBV12-4 and TRBJ1-1, with D hard to call. The CDR3 has 11 residues. V lost 1 base and J lost 7, with 4 bases in between. CDR3 nucleotides: TGTGCCAGCAGTTTAGGGGGTGAAGCTTTCTTT. It is translated as CASSLGGEAFF.

The chain combines TRBV30 with TRBJ2-4; 7 bases match TRBD2. Germline assignment: CDR1 GTSNPN and CDR2 SVGIG (reference sequence). V shed 2 bases and J 7 bases; nucleotides not matched to a gene: 5. This CDR3 has 13 amino acids. The CDR3 reads CAWSRGVRNIQYF. CDR3 nucleotides: TGTGCCTGGAGTCGGGGGGTTCGGAACATTCAGTACTTC.

This clonotype was picked up a small number of times. The chain joins TRBV5-1 to TRBJ2-1; D not resolved. Between the trimmed V and J ends, which lost 3 bases and 0 bases, there was a span of 10 bases. Germline values: CDR1 SGHRS, CDR2 YFSETQ. The CDR3 length is 15 residues. The CDR3 nucleotides read TGCGCCAGCAGCTCGACGACCGGCTCCTACAATGAGCAGTTCTTC. This translates into CASSSTTGSYNEQFF.

This clonotype has more than one count but fewer than ten. The J gene is TRBJ1-1, the V gene TRBV6-5, with unresolved D. Germline loops: CDR1 MNHEY, CDR2 SVGAGI. This CDR3 spans 14 amino acids. The V and J ends lost 2 bases and 0 bases respectively, with 7 bases between them. The CDR3 here is CASSYGNMNTEAFF. CDR3 sequence (DNA): TGTGCCAGCAGTTACGGCAATATGAACACTGAAGCTTTCTTT.